This T cell receptor (beta chain) derives from a study of T cell responses to AZD1222 COVID-19 vaccine. Clones were read by immunoSEQ multiplex PCR, and TCRdb kept only the in-frame ones, dropping some. The sample carries roughly 80,000 clones, about nine tenths recorded once. The CDR3 is made up of 14 amino acids. Trimming cost V 5 bases and J 7 bases; bases outside gene matches: 8. Germline-derived CDR1 and CDR2 are SEHNR and FQNEAQ (reference sequence). This material consisted of peripheral blood, taken 28 days after the second AZD1222 dose. The TCR was taken from an adult who received the AZD1222 COVID-19 vaccine. V gene TRBV7-9 combines with J gene TRBJ1-2; 9 bases are shared with TRBD1. The CDR3: CASSRAGQGSGYTF. In DNA form, the CDR3 reads TGTGCCAGCAGCCGGGCGGGACAGGGATCTGGCTACACCTTC.